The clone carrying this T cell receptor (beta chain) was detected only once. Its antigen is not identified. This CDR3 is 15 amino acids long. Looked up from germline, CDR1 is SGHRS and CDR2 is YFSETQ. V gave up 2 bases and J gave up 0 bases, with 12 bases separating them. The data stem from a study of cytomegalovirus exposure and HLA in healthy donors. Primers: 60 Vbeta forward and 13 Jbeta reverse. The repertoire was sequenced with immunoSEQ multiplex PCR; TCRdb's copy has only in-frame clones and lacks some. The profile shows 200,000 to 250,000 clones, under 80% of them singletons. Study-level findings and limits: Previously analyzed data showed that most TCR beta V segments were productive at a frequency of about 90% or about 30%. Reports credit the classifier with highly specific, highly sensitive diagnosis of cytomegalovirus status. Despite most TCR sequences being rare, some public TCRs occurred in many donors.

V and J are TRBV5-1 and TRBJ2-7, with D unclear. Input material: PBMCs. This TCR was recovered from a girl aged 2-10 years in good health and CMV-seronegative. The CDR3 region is CASSLMRKSSYEQYF. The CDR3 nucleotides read TGCGCCAGCAGCTTAATGCGGAAGAGCTCCTACGAGCAGTACTTC. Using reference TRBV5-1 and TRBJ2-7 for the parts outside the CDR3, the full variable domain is KAGVTQTPRYLIKTRGQQVTLSCSPISGHRSVSWYQQTPGQGLQFLFEYFSETQRNKGNFPGRFSGRQFSNSRSEMNVSTLELGDSALYLCASSLMRKSSYEQYFGPGTRLTVT.